This is a list of T cell receptor beta chains from one sample in a study of blood T cell repertoires in COVID-19. Profiling relied on immunoSEQ multiplex PCR, and the TCRdb table lists in-frame clones only, not all of them. The sample records around 290,000 clones, just over 90% being singletons. The sample was peripheral blood. The receptor source for this set is a woman in her twenties or thirties with COVID-19, enrolled during active disease. The CDR3 runs from the conserved cysteine through the conserved F or W. D genes are given only for firm matches. Expanded clones get a size class; other rows say once, few or many, or leave the size out.

TRBJ2-7,TRBV6-2/TRBV6-3,TRBD2,NA,CASSYSISGSQYEQYF,TGTGCCAGCAGTTACTCGATCAGCGGGAGCCAATACGAGCAGTACTTC
TRBJ2-1,TRBV2,NA,NA,CASLLQEQFF,TGTGCCAGCCTTCTTCAGGAGCAGTTCTTC
TRBJ1-1,TRBV30,NA,NA,CAWRSTSNRDKEPQNTEAFF,TGTGCCTGGAGATCCACCTCAAACAGGGACAAGGAACCTCAGAACACTGAAGCTTTCTTT
TRBJ2-5,TRBV5-5,NA,NA,CASSVGQIQETQYF,TGTGCCAGCAGCGTGGGACAAATCCAAGAGACCCAGTACTTC
TRBJ2-7,TRBV12-3/TRBV12-4,TRBD2,NA,CATRLAASYEQYF,TGTGCCACCCGACTAGCGGCATCCTACGAGCAGTACTTC
TRBJ2-4,TRBV28,TRBD1,NA,CASSSDREGNIQYF,TGTGCCAGCAGTTCCGACAGGGAAGGTAACATTCAGTACTTC
TRBJ2-1,TRBV29-1,NA,NA,CSGALTFSYNEQFF,TGCAGCGGCGCCCTGACATTCTCCTACAATGAGCAGTTCTTC
TRBJ2-7,TRBV29-1,NA,NA,CSVRTASPYEQYF,TGCAGCGTCCGGACGGCTAGCCCCTACGAGCAGTACTTC
TRBJ1-1,TRBV19,TRBD1,NA,CATTTGGWTEAFF,TGTGCCACCACTACAGGGGGCTGGACTGAAGCTTTCTTT
TRBJ2-6,TRBV7-2,NA,NA,CASSFHTRGANVLTF,TGTGCCAGCAGCTTTCACACACGCGGGGCCAACGTCCTGACTTTC
TRBJ2-5,TRBV7-9,NA,NA,CASSLRGGGETQYF,TGTGCCAGCAGCCTCCGAGGGGGGGGAGAGACCCAGTACTTC
TRBJ2-3,TRBV10-3,NA,NA,CAIKEFMDTQYF,TGTGCCATCAAGGAGTTTATGGATACGCAGTATTTT
TRBJ2-1,TRBV11-3,TRBD2,NA,CASSLGLAGGQVDEQFF,TGTGCCAGCAGCTTAGGCCTAGCGGGAGGGCAGGTGGATGAGCAGTTCTTC
TRBJ1-5,TRBV5-1,TRBD1,NA,CASSLVPGGVYQPQHF,TGCGCCAGCAGCTTGGTTCCAGGGGGCGTCTATCAGCCCCAGCATTTT
TRBJ1-2,TRBV29-1,NA,NA,CSVELASGYGYTF,TGCAGCGTTGAATTGGCGTCGGGGTATGGCTACACCTTC
TRBJ2-5,TRBV5-1,TRBD2,once,CASSLAAWASGRAGRETQYF,TGCGCCAGCAGCTTGGCCGCGTGGGCTAGCGGGAGGGCCGGGCGAGAGACCCAGTACTTC
TRBJ2-3,TRBV13,TRBD2,once,CASSMEREGTDTQYF,TGTGCCAGCAGCATGGAGCGGGAGGGCACAGATACGCAGTATTTT
TRBJ1-4,TRBV18,TRBD1,NA,CASSPEGQGAQNNEKLFF,TGTGCCAGCTCACCAGAGGGACAGGGGGCGCAGAATAATGAAAAACTGTTTTTT
TRBJ1-1,TRBV5-1,NA,NA,CASSADWNTEAFF,TGCGCCAGCAGCGCAGACTGGAACACTGAAGCTTTCTTT
TRBJ1-6,TRBV3-1/TRBV3-2,TRBD1,once,CASSRDRGGSPLHF,TGTGCCAGCAGCCGAGACAGGGGTGGTTCACCCCTCCACTTT
TRBJ2-5,TRBV5-1,NA,NA,CASSWTAQETQYF,TGCGCCAGCAGCTGGACAGCCCAAGAGACCCAGTACTTC
TRBJ1-1,TRBV2,NA,NA,CASSGTARNTEAFF,TGTGCCAGCAGTGGGACAGCACGGAACACTGAAGCTTTCTTT
TRBJ1-2,TRBV5-4,TRBD1,few,CASSSTGTGGYTF,TGTGCCAGCAGCTCGACAGGGACCGGTGGCTACACCTTC
TRBJ1-5,TRBV20-1,NA,NA,CSASTGVGQPQHF,TGCAGTGCTAGTACCGGGGTGGGTCAGCCCCAGCATTTT